Listed below are T cell receptor beta chains from one sample, sequenced in a study of beta chain features in type 1 diabetes. Clones were sequenced by immunoSEQ multiplex PCR, and TCRdb holds only the in-frame ones, with some missing. Of under 850,000 clones listed, roughly 13% are singletons. The specimen sequenced was naive CD4+ T cells from blood. The source of these receptors is a man younger than 35 with type 1 diabetes. CDR3s include the opening cysteine and the closing phenylalanine or tryptophan. D genes are given only for firm matches. The size of a clone is reported for some rows only, either as once, few or many, or as a class for expanded clones.

V: TRBV28
size: few
D: NA
J: TRBJ2-7
CDR3: CASRQQGVDEQYF
DNA: TGTGCCAGCAGACAACAGGGAGTGGACGAGCAGTACTTC

V: TRBV5-1
size: few
D: NA
J: TRBJ2-1
CDR3: CASKFGSVEQFF
DNA: TGCGCCAGCAAATTCGGGTCAGTGGAGCAGTTCTTC

V: TRBV10-3
size: NA
D: TRBD2
J: TRBJ2-5
CDR3: CAISGGETQYF
DNA: TGTGCCATCTCGGGGGGAGAGACCCAGTACTTC

V: TRBV28
size: few
D: TRBD1
J: TRBJ1-6
CDR3: CASSSAGTVYNSPLHF
DNA: TGTGCCAGCAGTTCCGCCGGGACAGTTTATAATTCACCCCTCCACTTT

V: TRBV30
size: few
D: NA
J: TRBJ1-5
CDR3: CAWSPDSNQPQHF
DNA: TGTGCCTGGAGCCCCGACAGCAATCAGCCCCAGCATTTT

V: TRBV4-1
size: NA
D: NA
J: TRBJ1-2
CDR3: CASSQDGATGYTF
DNA: TGCGCCAGCAGCCAAGATGGGGCCACAGGCTACACCTTC

V: TRBV18
size: few
D: NA
J: TRBJ1-1
CDR3: CASSPIERSEAFF
DNA: TGTGCCAGCTCACCAATTGAACGCTCAGAAGCTTTCTTT

V: TRBV4-1
size: NA
D: NA
J: TRBJ1-5
CDR3: CASSQQVFSGQPQHF
DNA: TGCGCCAGCAGCCAACAGGTTTTTTCGGGACAGCCCCAGCATTTT

V: TRBV6-5
size: few
D: NA
J: TRBJ1-5
CDR3: CASSSTSGTGLQPQHF
DNA: TGTGCCAGCAGTTCCACTAGTGGTACAGGATTACAGCCCCAGCATTTT

V: TRBV5-4
size: few
D: NA
J: TRBJ2-3
CDR3: CASRSQGQTRTDTQYF
DNA: TGTGCCAGCAGGTCTCAGGGCCAGACCAGAACAGATACGCAGTATTTT

V: TRBV29-1
size: NA
D: TRBD1
J: TRBJ1-1
CDR3: CSVGRQGDTEAFF
DNA: TGCAGCGTTGGGCGGCAGGGGGACACTGAAGCTTTCTTT

V: TRBV7-2
size: few
D: NA
J: TRBJ2-4
CDR3: CASSLGHRNIQYF
DNA: TGTGCCAGCAGCCTGGGACATAGAAACATTCAGTACTTC

V: TRBV11-2
size: few
D: NA
J: TRBJ2-3
CDR3: CASSLNPPDRLSTDTQYF
DNA: TGTGCCAGCAGCTTAAACCCTCCTGACAGGCTCTCCACAGATACGCAGTATTTT

V: TRBV7-9
size: few
D: NA
J: TRBJ1-1
CDR3: CASSLVVGAEAFF
DNA: TGTGCCAGCAGCTTAGTTGTGGGGGCTGAAGCTTTCTTT

V: TRBV11-3
size: few
D: TRBD1
J: TRBJ2-1
CDR3: CASSQNWDRVGYEQFF
DNA: TGTGCCAGCAGCCAAAACTGGGACAGGGTTGGGTATGAGCAGTTCTTC

V: TRBV14
size: few
D: NA
J: TRBJ2-3
CDR3: CASSQTTIRADTQYF
DNA: TGTGCCAGCAGCCAAACTACCATCAGGGCAGATACGCAGTATTTT

V: TRBV15
size: few
D: NA
J: TRBJ1-2
CDR3: CATSSPGYWNGYTF
DNA: TGTGCCACCAGCAGCCCAGGGTACTGGAATGGCTACACCTTC

V: TRBV6-5
size: NA
D: NA
J: TRBJ1-1
CDR3: CASIPPGQDEAFF
DNA: TGTGCCAGCATCCCCCCGGGGCAGGATGAAGCTTTCTTT

V: TRBV25-1
size: NA
D: NA
J: TRBJ2-5
CDR3: CASSKQETQYF
DNA: TGTGCCAGCAGCAAGCAAGAGACCCAGTACTTC

V: TRBV15
size: NA
D: NA
J: TRBJ1-5
CDR3: CATSGGANSNQPQHF
DNA: TGTGCCACCAGCGGAGGGGCCAATAGCAATCAGCCCCAGCATTTT

V: TRBV21-1
size: NA
D: NA
J: TRBJ1-4
CDR3: CASRGKGREKLFF
DNA: TGTGCCAGCAGGGGCAAGGGTAGAGAAAAACTGTTTTTT

V: TRBV7-2
size: few
D: TRBD1
J: TRBJ2-2
CDR3: CASRPPGTEIGGELFF
DNA: TGTGCCAGCAGACCACCCGGGACAGAGATCGGCGGGGAGCTGTTTTTT

V: TRBV7-3
size: NA
D: NA
J: TRBJ1-6
CDR3: CASSLRGYGSPLHF
DNA: TGTGCCAGCAGCTTAAGAGGGTACGGGTCACCCCTCCACTTT

V: TRBV30
size: NA
D: NA
J: TRBJ1-4
CDR3: CAWSVGVEKLFF
DNA: TGTGCCTGGAGTGTAGGAGTTGAAAAACTGTTTTTT

V: TRBV7-9
size: few
D: NA
J: TRBJ1-1
CDR3: CASSFLEEIEAFF
DNA: TGTGCCAGCAGCTTTTTGGAGGAGATTGAAGCTTTCTTT

V: TRBV5-4
size: few
D: NA
J: TRBJ2-3
CDR3: CASSLGQSNTDTQYF
DNA: TGTGCCAGCAGCTTAGGACAGTCGAACACAGATACGCAGTATTTT

V: TRBV7-9
size: NA
D: NA
J: TRBJ1-2
CDR3: CASSLEASNYGYTF
DNA: TGTGCCAGCAGTCTTGAGGCCTCTAACTATGGCTACACCTTC

V: TRBV7-2
size: NA
D: TRBD1
J: TRBJ2-7
CDR3: CASSLGQVLEQYF
DNA: TGTGCCAGCAGCCTTGGACAGGTCCTGGAGCAGTACTTC

V: TRBV5-6
size: NA
D: NA
J: TRBJ2-7
CDR3: CASSSDSSYEQYF
DNA: TGTGCCAGCAGCTCGGACAGCTCCTACGAGCAGTACTTC

V: TRBV2
size: NA
D: TRBD1
J: TRBJ1-5
CDR3: CASTGGTQPQHF
DNA: TGTGCCAGCACAGGGGGTACTCAGCCCCAGCATTTT

V: TRBV23-1
size: NA
D: NA
J: TRBJ2-7
CDR3: CASSQPGPTDAYEQYF
DNA: TGCGCCAGCAGTCAGCCGGGGCCCACGGACGCCTACGAGCAGTACTTC

V: TRBV2
size: NA
D: TRBD1
J: TRBJ1-6
CDR3: CASSEGQGRNSPLHF
DNA: TGTGCCAGCAGTGAAGGACAGGGCAGGAATTCACCCCTCCACTTT

V: TRBV29-1
size: NA
D: TRBD1
J: TRBJ2-7
CDR3: CSVGTGDAEQYF
DNA: TGCAGCGTTGGGACAGGGGATGCCGAGCAGTACTTC

V: TRBV15
size: few
D: NA
J: TRBJ1-6
CDR3: CATSRDSPLHF
DNA: TGTGCCACCAGCAGAGATTCACCCCTCCACTTT

V: TRBV7-6
size: NA
D: TRBD1
J: TRBJ1-1
CDR3: CASSLEGALGEAFF
DNA: TGTGCCAGCAGCTTAGAGGGGGCGCTGGGTGAAGCTTTCTTT

V: TRBV18
size: NA
D: NA
J: TRBJ2-7
CDR3: CASSPGDSFEQYF
DNA: TGTGCCAGCTCACCAGGGGACTCTTTCGAGCAGTACTTC

V: TRBV25-1
size: few
D: NA
J: TRBJ1-2
CDR3: CASSDREISGYTF
DNA: TGTGCCAGCAGTGACAGGGAGATCAGTGGCTACACCTTC

V: TRBV19
size: NA
D: NA
J: TRBJ2-3
CDR3: CASSIWRTAPGDTQYF
DNA: TGTGCCAGTAGTATATGGAGGACAGCCCCAGGCGATACGCAGTATTTT

V: TRBV18
size: few
D: TRBD1
J: TRBJ2-6
CDR3: CASSPPQGAGGANVLTF
DNA: TGTGCCAGCTCACCACCCCAGGGGGCTGGTGGGGCCAACGTCCTGACTTTC

V: TRBV7-3
size: few
D: TRBD1
J: TRBJ2-3
CDR3: CASSPRDRGTDTQYF
DNA: TGTGCCAGCAGCCCAAGGGACAGGGGCACAGATACGCAGTATTTT

V: TRBV19
size: few
D: TRBD1
J: TRBJ1-4
CDR3: CASSSGGVGEKLFF
DNA: TGTGCCAGTAGCTCAGGGGGCGTTGGCGAAAAACTGTTTTTT

V: TRBV30
size: NA
D: NA
J: TRBJ2-7
CDR3: CAWSATNYEQYF
DNA: TGTGCCTGGAGTGCTACAAACTACGAGCAGTACTTC

V: TRBV19
size: NA
D: NA
J: TRBJ2-7
CDR3: CASSIDVNVYEQYF
DNA: TGTGCCAGTAGTATAGACGTCAACGTCTACGAGCAGTACTTC

V: TRBV6-6
size: NA
D: TRBD1
J: TRBJ1-6
CDR3: CASSPAYRGEGSPLHF
DNA: TGTGCCAGCAGCCCTGCCTACAGGGGAGAAGGGTCACCCCTCCACTTT

V: TRBV28
size: few
D: NA
J: TRBJ1-2
CDR3: CASSFGVYGYTF
DNA: TGTGCCAGCAGTTTTGGGGTTTATGGCTACACCTTC

V: TRBV7-9
size: few
D: NA
J: TRBJ1-2
CDR3: CASAQDLYGYTF
DNA: TGTGCCAGCGCACAGGACCTCTATGGCTACACCTTC

V: TRBV28
size: NA
D: NA
J: TRBJ1-2
CDR3: CASSKDPYGYTF
DNA: TGTGCCAGCAGTAAAGACCCTTATGGCTACACCTTC

V: TRBV7-6
size: NA
D: NA
J: TRBJ1-1
CDR3: CASSLSSGRWGLTEAFF
DNA: TGTGCCAGCAGCTTATCCTCGGGGCGGTGGGGCCTCACTGAAGCTTTCTTT